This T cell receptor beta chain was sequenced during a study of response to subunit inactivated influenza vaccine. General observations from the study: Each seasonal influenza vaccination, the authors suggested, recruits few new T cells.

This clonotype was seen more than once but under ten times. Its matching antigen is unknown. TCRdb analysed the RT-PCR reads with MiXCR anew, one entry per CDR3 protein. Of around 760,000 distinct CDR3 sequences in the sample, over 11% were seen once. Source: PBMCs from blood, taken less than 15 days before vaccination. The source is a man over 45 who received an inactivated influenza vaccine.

The CDR3: CATSDPGSWGPQHF. Written as DNA, the CDR3 is TGTGCCACCAGTGATCCAGGGAGTTGGGGGCCCCAGCATTTT. J is TRBJ1-5 and V is TRBV24-1; D possibly corresponds to TRBD1 (5 bases). From germline, CDR1 is KGHDR and CDR2 SFDVKD. CDR3 length: 14 residues. Trimming took 3 bases from V and 9 from J, leaving 14 bases between them.